This T cell receptor (beta chain) was found in a study of T-cell reconstitution after alpha-beta-depleted transplantation in children. The V end lost 0 bases, the J end lost 6 bases, and 14 bases lay between the germline ends. Germline CDR1 reads LGHNA; CDR2 reads YSLEER. The CDR3 contains 16 residues. It was with unique molecular identifiers that the TCRbeta library was prepared. TCRdb called the PCR reads again in MiXCR, with one record for every CDR3 protein. The sample carries a few hundred thousand distinct CDR3 sequences, over 20% recorded once. The TCR was taken from a human donor who donated a stem cell graft to a child with acute myeloid leukemia. The rearrangement links TRBV4-3 to TRBJ2-2, with D perhaps TRBD1 (7 bases). Source: PBMCs from the stem cell graft donor, taken from the stem cell graft. The CDR3 DNA reads TGCGCCAGCAGCCAAGATTTGGCAGGGGGGCCCGGGGAGCTGTTTTTT. Its protein is CASSQDLAGGPGELFF.